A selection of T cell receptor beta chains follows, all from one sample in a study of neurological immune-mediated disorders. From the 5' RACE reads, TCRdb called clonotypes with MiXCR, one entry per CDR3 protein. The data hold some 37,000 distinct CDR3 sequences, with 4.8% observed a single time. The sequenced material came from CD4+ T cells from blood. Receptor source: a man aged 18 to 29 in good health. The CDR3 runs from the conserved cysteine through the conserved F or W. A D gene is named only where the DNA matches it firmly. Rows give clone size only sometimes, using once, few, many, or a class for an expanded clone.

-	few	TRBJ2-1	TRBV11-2	CASSLDFGEQFF	TGTGCCAGCAGCTTAGATTTCGGTGAGCAGTTCTTC
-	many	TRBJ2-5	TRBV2	CASSTTWETQYF	TGTGCCAGCAGTACGACTTGGGAGACCCAGTACTTC
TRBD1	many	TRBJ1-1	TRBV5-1	CASSSPGQGEAFF	TGCGCCAGCAGCTCTCCAGGACAGGGGGAAGCTTTCTTT
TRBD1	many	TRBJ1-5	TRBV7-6	CASSSEQGFGQPQHF	TGTGCCAGCAGCAGCGAACAGGGGTTCGGCCAGCCCCAGCATTTT
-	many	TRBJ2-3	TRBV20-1	CSASLRRGSSTDTQYF	TGCAGTGCTAGCCTCCGCCGGGGGTCTAGCACAGATACGCAGTATTTT
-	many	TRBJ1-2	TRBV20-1	CSARGGTHGYTF	TGCAGTGCTAGAGGTGGTACACATGGCTACACCTTC
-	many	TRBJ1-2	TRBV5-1	CASSPGLPGHGYTF	TGCGCCAGCAGCCCGGGACTCCCGGGGCACGGCTACACCTTC
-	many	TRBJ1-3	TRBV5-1	CASSQDSVSGNTIYF	TGCGCCAGCAGTCAGGACAGCGTCTCTGGAAACACCATATATTTT
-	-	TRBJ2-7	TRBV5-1	CASSFSAYSYEQYF	TGCGCCAGCAGCTTTTCGGCTTATTCCTACGAGCAGTACTTC
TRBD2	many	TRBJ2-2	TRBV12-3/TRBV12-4	CASRVGGTTGELFF	TGTGCCAGCAGGGTCGGGGGGACCACCGGGGAGCTGTTTTTT
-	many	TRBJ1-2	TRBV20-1	CSARDLQGIYGYTF	TGCAGTGCTAGAGATCTGCAGGGCATCTATGGCTACACCTTC
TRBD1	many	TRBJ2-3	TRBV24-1	CATSAPGGTGGTDTQYF	TGTGCCACCAGTGCCCCGGGCGGGACAGGGGGCACAGATACGCAGTATTTT
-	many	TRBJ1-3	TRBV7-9	CASSWDLSSGNTIYF	TGTGCCAGCAGTTGGGACCTGAGCTCTGGAAACACCATATATTTT
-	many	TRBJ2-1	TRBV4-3	CASSPPFGKQFF	TGCGCCAGCAGCCCACCATTCGGGAAGCAGTTCTTC
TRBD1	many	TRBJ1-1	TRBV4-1	CASSQVGQGAREGAFF	TGCGCCAGCAGCCAAGTGGGGCAGGGGGCGCGCGAAGGAGCTTTCTTT
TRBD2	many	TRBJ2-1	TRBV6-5	CASSQARGGKNEQFF	TGTGCCAGCAGTCAGGCGCGCGGGGGGAAAAATGAGCAGTTCTTC
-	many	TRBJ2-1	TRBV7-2	CASSTREWSNEQFF	TGTGCCAGCAGCACCAGGGAATGGAGCAATGAGCAGTTCTTC
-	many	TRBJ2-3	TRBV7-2	CASSSWAGDTQYF	TGTGCCAGCAGCTCGTGGGCAGGCGATACGCAGTATTTT
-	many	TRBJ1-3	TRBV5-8	CASILGDYSGNTIYF	TGTGCCAGCATCCTAGGGGATTACTCTGGAAACACCATATATTTT
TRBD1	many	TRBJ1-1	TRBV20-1	CSAKTDRVTEAFF	TGCAGTGCAAAGACGGACAGGGTCACTGAAGCTTTCTTT
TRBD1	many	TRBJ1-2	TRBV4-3	CASSQGGQDENGYTF	TGCGCCAGCAGCCAAGGAGGACAGGATGAAAATGGCTACACCTTC
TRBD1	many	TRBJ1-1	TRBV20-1	CSASDADRERAEAFF	TGCAGTGCTAGTGACGCAGACAGGGAGAGGGCTGAAGCTTTCTTT
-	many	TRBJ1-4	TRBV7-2	CASSADRATNEKLFF	TGTGCCAGCAGCGCGGACAGAGCAACTAATGAAAAACTGTTTTTT
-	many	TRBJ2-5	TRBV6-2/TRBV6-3	CASSSHRPQETQYF	TGTGCCAGCAGTTCCCACCGCCCTCAAGAGACCCAGTACTTC
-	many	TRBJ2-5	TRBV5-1	CASSLVGSGETQYF	TGCGCCAGCAGCTTGGTTGGGTCGGGCGAGACCCAGTACTTC
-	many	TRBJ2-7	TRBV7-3	CAIQSEDEQYF	TGTGCCATCCAAAGTGAAGACGAGCAGTACTTC
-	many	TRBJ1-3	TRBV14	CASSQEAHRWSSGNTIYF	TGTGCCAGCAGCCAAGAAGCGCACAGGTGGAGCTCTGGAAACACCATATATTTT
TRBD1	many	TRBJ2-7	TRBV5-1	CASSLGQGERGQYF	TGCGCCAGCAGCTTGGGACAGGGAGAGCGAGGGCAGTACTTC
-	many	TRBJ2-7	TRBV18	CASSINFPWDEQYF	TGTGCCAGCTCAATAAATTTCCCTTGGGACGAGCAGTACTTC
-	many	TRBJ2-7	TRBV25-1	CASRDDGGRQYF	TGTGCCAGCAGAGATGACGGGGGAAGGCAGTACTTC
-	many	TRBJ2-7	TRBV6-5	CASSVQESYEQYF	TGTGCCAGCAGTGTCCAGGAGAGCTACGAGCAGTACTTC
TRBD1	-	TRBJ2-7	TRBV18	CASSPSGTAPYEQYF	TGTGCCAGCTCACCCTCCGGGACAGCTCCTTACGAGCAGTACTTC
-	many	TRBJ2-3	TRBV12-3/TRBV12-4	CASSSSSFRTDTQYF	TGTGCCAGCAGTTCTTCTAGCTTTCGAACAGATACGCAGTATTTT
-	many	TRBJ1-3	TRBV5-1	CASSLVPPGWAGNTIYF	TGCGCCAGCAGCTTGGTACCGCCCGGTTGGGCTGGAAACACCATATATTTT
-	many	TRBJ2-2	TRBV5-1	CASRGGPRGANTGELFF	TGCGCCAGCAGAGGGGGACCACGGGGGGCGAACACCGGGGAGCTGTTTTTT
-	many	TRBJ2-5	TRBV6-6	CASTPSWETQYF	TGTGCCAGCACCCCTAGCTGGGAGACCCAGTACTTC
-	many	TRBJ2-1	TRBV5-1	CASSLGTDINNEQFF	TGCGCCAGCAGCTTGGGAACGGACATCAACAATGAGCAGTTCTTC
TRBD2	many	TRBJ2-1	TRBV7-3	CASSKNRLAGGDNEQFF	TGTGCCAGCAGCAAAAATAGACTAGCGGGGGGGGACAATGAGCAGTTCTTC
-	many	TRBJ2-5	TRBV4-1	CASSQGVGRETQYF	TGCGCCAGCAGCCAAGGAGTAGGTCGAGAGACCCAGTACTTC
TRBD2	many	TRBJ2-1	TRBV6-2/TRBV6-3	CASSDGLAGDNEQFF	TGTGCCAGCAGTGACGGACTAGCGGGGGACAATGAGCAGTTCTTC
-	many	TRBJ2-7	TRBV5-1	CASSFRPDQSNEQYF	TGCGCCAGCAGTTTTCGGCCAGACCAGAGTAACGAGCAGTACTTC
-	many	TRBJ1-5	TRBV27	CASSLPGNQPQHF	TGTGCCAGCAGTTTACCGGGCAATCAGCCCCAGCATTTT
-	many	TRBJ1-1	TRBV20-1	CSARATENTEAFF	TGCAGTGCTAGGGCTACGGAAAACACTGAAGCTTTCTTT
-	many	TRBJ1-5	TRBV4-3	CASSQEQGYNQPQHF	TGCGCCAGCAGCCAAGAACAGGGATACAATCAGCCCCAGCATTTT
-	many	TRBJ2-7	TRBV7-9	CASSSLGGASRANEQYF	TGTGCCAGCAGCTCATTAGGGGGGGCATCCAGGGCCAACGAGCAGTACTTC
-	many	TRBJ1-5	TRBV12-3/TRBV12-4	CASSFEASVGPQHF	TGTGCCAGCAGTTTTGAGGCATCGGTAGGGCCCCAGCATTTT
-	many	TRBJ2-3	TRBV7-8	CASSLNRNRGGWGGSTDTQYF	TGTGCCAGCAGCTTAAACCGGAACAGGGGCGGATGGGGGGGGAGCACAGATACGCAGTATTTT
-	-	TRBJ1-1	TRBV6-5	CASSYRVDGTEAFF	TGTGCCAGCAGTTACCGGGTAGACGGCACTGAAGCTTTCTTT
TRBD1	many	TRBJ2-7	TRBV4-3	CASSRDRGPYEQYF	TGCGCCAGCAGCCGGGACAGGGGGCCCTACGAGCAGTACTTC